This T cell receptor (beta chain) derives from a study of cytomegalovirus exposure and HLA in healthy donors. Details on this clone: The antigen remains undetermined.

PCR employed 60 Vbeta and 13 Jbeta primers. Sequencing was performed with immunoSEQ multiplex PCR; in TCRdb, only in-frame clones are kept and a portion is missing. The top ten clones hold less than 0.25% of a sample with 100,000 to 150,000 clones, approximately 80% of them seen once. The donors, nominally healthy at sampling, likely had unrecorded immune exposures. V dropped 1 base and J dropped 4; count of bases not matched to a gene: 4. CDR1 and CDR2 from the germline V gene are SGHTA and FQGNSA. This CDR3 has 15 amino acids. Overall study results and limits: V segments that were indistinguishable, TRBV6-2 and TRBV6-3 among them, were omitted from analysis.

The TCR originated in a man in his fifties in good health and CMV-seronegative. The chain employs TRBV7-2 and TRBJ1-2, with TRBD1 identical over 9 bases. Sequencing input: PBMCs. CDR3 sequence: CASSLGTGEVYGYTF. CDR3 in DNA: TGTGCCAGCAGCTTAGGGACAGGGGAGGTCTATGGCTACACCTTC.